These 20 T cell receptor beta chains share one sample of origin, sequenced in a study of shared clonotypes between healthy human individuals. Here immunoSEQ multiplex PCR was the method, and the copy in TCRdb shows in-frame clones only, minus some. The table lists some 1 million clones, about 70% of them singletons. The specimen sequenced was memory CD4+ T cells sorted from blood. The subset: CD45RA-negative fraction. The receptors shown here come from a young man in good health.

This chain connects TRBV14 to TRBJ2-5; D ambiguous. Looked up from germline, CDR1 is SGHDN and CDR2 is FVKESK. V lost 3 bases and J 3 bases, leaving 8 bases between the germline ends. CDR3 length equals 13 residues. The CDR3 DNA reads TGTGCCAGCAGCCACTATTTAAAAGAGACCCAGTACTTC. Protein: CASSHYLKETQYF.

This clone turned up a few times. The chain employs TRBV6-5 and TRBJ2-2; D unclear. Germline assignment: CDR1 MNHEY and CDR2 SVGAGI. The CDR3 has 16 residues. Trimming took off 2 bases at V and 1 base at J, with 11 bases between the two ends. The CDR3 nucleotides are TGTGCCAGCAGTTACACCCTTAGTGAGAACACCGGGGAGCTGTTTTTT. It specifies CASSYTLSENTGELFF.

The V and J genes are TRBV19 and TRBJ2-3; TRBD1 is a possible D gene (6 bases). CDR1 is LNHDA and CDR2 is SQIVND in the germline V gene (reference sequence). The CDR3 consists of 15 residues. The V end was cut by 10 bases, the J end by 2 bases, with 19 bases between. As DNA, the CDR3 is TGTGCCACCGAGATGGACAGCGCTATCACAGATACGCAGTATTTT. Its protein product is CATEMDSAITDTQYF. The full variable domain, its missing parts supplied by reference TRBV19 and TRBJ2-3, is DGGITQSPKYLFRKEGQNVTLSCEQNLNHDAMYWYRQDPGQGLRLIYYSQIVNDFQKGDIAEGYSVSREKKESFPLTVTSAQKNPTAFYLCATEMDSAITDTQYFGPGTRLTVL.

J is TRBJ2-7 and V is TRBV18, with 8 bases fitting TRBD1. CDR3 length: 15 residues. Germline V CDR1 and CDR2: KGHSH, LQKENI. Trimming took 2 bases from V and 6 from J; bases not matched to a gene: 9. CDR3 DNA: TGTGCCAGCTCACCAAGGACAGGGTCTTCAGGCGAGCAGTACTTC. Protein sequence: CASSPRTGSSGEQYF.

This clone was detected only once. The chain couples TRBV14 to TRBJ2-5; D gene ambiguous. CDR1 is SGHDN, CDR2 FVKESK, per germline. Trimming left V 3 bases short and J 0 bases short, with 8 bases between. CDR3 length equals 14 residues. For the CDR3, the DNA is TGTGCCAGCAGCCATCCAGACTACCAAGAGACCCAGTACTTC. Its translation is CASSHPDYQETQYF.

This clone was seen a handful of times. V is TRBV7-9 and J is TRBJ1-2, with 7 bases identical to TRBD1. CDR1 is SEHNR and CDR2 is FQNEAQ in the germline V gene (reference sequence). With 4 bases clipped from V and 7 bases from J, the junction kept 6 bases outside the gene matches. This CDR3 has 13 residues. The CDR3 DNA follows: TGTGCCAGCAGCTCAGACAGGGTGTCTGGCTACACCTTC. Protein: CASSSDRVSGYTF. The full variable domain, its missing parts supplied by reference TRBV7-9 and TRBJ1-2, is DTGVSQNPRHKITKRGQNVTFRCDPISEHNRLYWYRQTLGQGPEFLTYFQNEAQLEKSRLLSDRFSAERPKGSFSTLEIQRTEQGDSAMYLCASSSDRVSGYTFGSGTRLTVV.

A word on this clone: Other DNA sequences within the sample encode an identical CDR3. J is TRBJ1-3 and V is TRBV9; D is uncertain. V was clipped by 0 bases and J by 2 bases, with 3 bases between them. The CDR3 extends over 13 amino acids. Germline loops: CDR1 SGDLS, CDR2 YYNGEE. The CDR3 loop is CASSVGTGNTIYF. In DNA, the CDR3 is TGTGCCAGCAGCGTAGGGACTGGAAACACCATATATTTT. Together with reference TRBV9 and TRBJ1-3, the CDR3 gives the full variable domain: DSGVTQTPKHLITATGQRVTLRCSPRSGDLSVYWYQQSLDQGLQFLIQYYNGEERAKGNILERFSAQQFPDLHSELNLSSLELGDSALYFCASSVGTGNTIYFGEGSWLTVV.

V is TRBV4-3 and J is TRBJ2-2; D ambiguous. The CDR3 length is 15 residues. Germline V lookup: CDR1 LGHNA, CDR2 YSLEER. V was pared by 0 bases and J by 2 bases, with 7 bases between. This chain's CDR3 is CASSQDARNTGELFF. CDR3 sequence (DNA): TGCGCCAGCAGCCAAGACGCTCGTAACACCGGGGAGCTGTTTTTT.

This rearrangement joins TRBV29-1 to TRBJ1-1; tentative D call: TRBD1 (5 bases). V lost 5 bases and J lost 0, with 7 bases in between. This CDR3 spans 12 amino acids. CDR1 is SQVTM and CDR2 is ANQGSEA in the germline V gene. The CDR3 bases are TGCAGCGTTCGGGGCGTGAACACTGAAGCTTTCTTT. Amino acid sequence: CSVRGVNTEAFF.

This chain links TRBV11-2 with TRBJ2-7, with D perhaps assigned TRBD1 or TRBD2 (5 bases each). The CDR3 spans 14 residues. Between the trimmed V and J ends, which lost 4 bases and 6 bases, there was a span of 16 bases. Germline V gene data show CDR1 as SGHAT and CDR2 as FQNNGV. This CDR3 reads CASSSTSEGSEQYF. CDR3 coding DNA: TGTGCCAGCAGCTCCACCTCTGAGGGGAGCGAGCAGTACTTC. The full variable domain, in which reference TRBV11-2 and TRBJ2-7 provide the parts outside the CDR3, is EAGVAQSPRYKIIEKRQSVAFWCNPISGHATLYWYQQILGQGPKLLIQFQNNGVVDDSQLPKDRFSAERLKGVDSTLKIQPAKLEDSAVYLCASSSTSEGSEQYFGPGTRLTVT.

The chain joins TRBV5-1 to TRBJ2-5; weak D call: TRBD2 (6 bases). V dropped 0 bases and J dropped 7 bases, with 7 bases sitting between them. The CDR3 runs 12 residues. Germline-derived CDR1 and CDR2 are SGHRS and YFSETQ. CDR3: CASSLDSGTQYF. DNA of the CDR3: TGCGCCAGCAGCTTGGATAGCGGGACCCAGTACTTC.

The rearrangement links TRBV5-1 to TRBJ2-2; 7 bases align to TRBD1. The trim removed 0 bases at V and 1 base at J, leaving 3 bases unmatched. Germline V gene sequence: CDR1 SGHRS, CDR2 YFSETQ. The CDR3 consists of 16 residues. DNA for the CDR3: TGCGCCAGCAGCTTGGCCCGACAGGGGAACACCGGGGAGCTGTTTTTT. This encodes CASSLARQGNTGELFF.

This sequence joins TRBV6-5 and TRBJ1-2; 7 bases match TRBD1. V shed 10 bases and J 6 bases; nucleotides not matched to a gene: 5. In germline, CDR1 is MNHEY, CDR2 SVGAGI. There are 11 residues in the CDR3. The CDR3 DNA is TGTGCCACAGAGGGGGCACATGGCTACACCTTC. Its translation is CATEGAHGYTF.

The sample holds a few counts of this clone. The rearrangement uses TRBV30 and TRBJ2-3, with D perhaps given as TRBD1 or TRBD2 (5 bases each). Trimming cost V 4 bases and J 1 base, with 15 bases left between them. Germline V gene sequence: CDR1 GTSNPN, CDR2 SVGIG (reference sequence). CDR3 length equals 15 residues. The CDR3 region is CAWNAGAGGTDTQYF. CDR3 nucleotides: TGTGCCTGGAATGCTGGGGCGGGTGGCACAGATACGCAGTATTTT.

V usage is TRBV18 and J usage is TRBJ1-4, with 8 positions matching TRBD1. The CDR3 spans 15 residues. Germline assignment: CDR1 KGHSH and CDR2 LQKENI. Losses at the gene ends were 6 bases for V and 3 bases for J; bases not matched to a gene: 6. In DNA form, the CDR3 reads TGTGCCAGCTCGTACAGACAGGGGTCTAATGAAAAACTGTTTTTT. Amino acids: CASSYRQGSNEKLFF.

The chain couples TRBV4-1 to TRBJ2-1, with TRBD2 identical over 11 bases. The ends lost 0 bases at V and 1 base at J; junction bases unmatched: 8. CDR1 and CDR2 from the germline V gene are MGHRA and YSYEKL. The CDR3 loop spans 19 amino acids. CDR3 protein: CASSQETTSGSRSYNEQFF. DNA of the CDR3: TGCGCCAGCAGCCAAGAGACAACTAGCGGGAGCCGTTCCTACAATGAGCAGTTCTTC.

CDR3 nucleotide sequence: TGTGCCAGCAGATCGACTGGGGATGGCTACACCTTC. It codes for CASRSTGDGYTF. The gene calls are TRBV6-5 and TRBJ1-2; D not resolved. There are 12 residues in the CDR3. With 6 bases removed from V and 6 bases from J, the gap between germline ends came to 11 bases. CDR1 is MNHEY, CDR2 SVGAGI, per germline.

The chain carries TRBV19 and TRBJ2-5, with D unresolved. Germline values: CDR1 LNHDA, CDR2 SQIVND (reference sequence). This CDR3 comprises 14 residues. The V and J ends lost 1 base and 1 base respectively, with 7 bases between them. The CDR3 DNA reads TGTGCCAGTAGTATAGGGCGGTTCCAAGAGACCCAGTACTTC. This encodes CASSIGRFQETQYF.

CDR3 in amino acids: CASSPTGGSGNTIYF. CDR3 sequence (DNA): TGTGCCAGCAGCCCAACAGGGGGCTCTGGAAACACCATATATTTT. The V gene is TRBV5-6, the J gene TRBJ1-3; 8 bases are a match to TRBD1. This CDR3 has 15 amino acids. V was pared by 4 bases and J by 0 bases, with 3 bases of the junction left unmatched. CDR1 is SGHDT, CDR2 YYEEEE, per germline.

V is TRBV28 and J is TRBJ2-7; D is unresolved. Germline V lookup: CDR1 MDHEN, CDR2 SYDVKM. Trimming pared 4 bases from V and 0 bases from J, leaving 13 bases between. CDR3 length: 15 amino acids. The CDR3 here is CASSSYPLSSYEQYF. The CDR3 nucleotides are TGTGCCAGCAGTTCTTACCCACTTAGCTCCTACGAGCAGTACTTC.